This is a list of T cell receptor beta chains from one sample in a study of shared clonotypes between healthy human individuals. Sequencing was performed with immunoSEQ multiplex PCR; in TCRdb, only in-frame clones are kept and a portion is missing. The repertoire holds 850,000 to 1,100,000 clones, with roughly 77% as singletons. Sequencing was done on a sample of memory CD4+ T cells from PBMCs. All receptors derive from a man between 18 and 29 years old in good health. Some clones in this sample may be carry-over from other donors' samples. Each CDR3 is given without its conserved first and last residue. Fields, in order: J gene, V gene, CDR3 protein.

j_gene: TRBJ2-1
v_gene: TRBV6-5
CDR3aa: ASTPPGGTLEEF

j_gene: TRBJ2-7
v_gene: TRBV7-2
CDR3aa: ASSPPSGRAYEQY

j_gene: TRBJ2-1
v_gene: TRBV7-6
CDR3aa: ASSPLLVNEQF

j_gene: TRBJ2-2
v_gene: TRBV6-1
CDR3aa: ASSETPRRELF

j_gene: TRBJ1-1
v_gene: TRBV11-2
CDR3aa: ASSPGQGFSTEAF

j_gene: TRBJ1-1
v_gene: TRBV11-2
CDR3aa: ASSLYRAGDTEAF

j_gene: TRBJ1-4
v_gene: TRBV7-9
CDR3aa: ASSLASAGTEKLF

j_gene: TRBJ1-6
v_gene: TRBV14
CDR3aa: ASSWWGQGSPLH

j_gene: TRBJ1-1
v_gene: TRBV25-1
CDR3aa: ASSRAGNTEAF

j_gene: TRBJ2-5
v_gene: TRBV4-2
CDR3aa: ASSQGQGWRREGQKTQY

j_gene: TRBJ1-5
v_gene: TRBV28
CDR3aa: ASRGGQGTLSNQPQH

j_gene: TRBJ1-2
v_gene: TRBV29-1
CDR3aa: SVVPGGTYGYT

j_gene: TRBJ2-5
v_gene: TRBV5-1
CDR3aa: ASSLVGQGGQETQY

j_gene: TRBJ2-1
v_gene: TRBV5-1
CDR3aa: ASSWGTGINEQF

j_gene: TRBJ2-2
v_gene: TRBV15
CDR3aa: ATSRGARDSGELF

j_gene: TRBJ2-6
v_gene: TRBV18
CDR3aa: ASSYDRDLAGANVLT

j_gene: TRBJ2-1
v_gene: TRBV11-3
CDR3aa: ASSPTLGEQF

j_gene: TRBJ2-1
v_gene: TRBV25-1
CDR3aa: ASKPWGRHEQF

j_gene: TRBJ2-2
v_gene: TRBV4-3
CDR3aa: ASSLASGRYTGELF

j_gene: TRBJ1-3
v_gene: TRBV4-3
CDR3aa: ASSQDVGVQTIY

j_gene: TRBJ2-7
v_gene: TRBV5-1
CDR3aa: ASSLAVFAGPSYEQY

j_gene: TRBJ2-3
v_gene: TRBV20-1
CDR3aa: SANQADTQY

j_gene: TRBJ2-7
v_gene: TRBV5-1
CDR3aa: ASSRHSERYYEQY

j_gene: TRBJ2-1
v_gene: TRBV19
CDR3aa: ASSRQGAYNEQF

j_gene: TRBJ2-5
v_gene: TRBV5-4
CDR3aa: ASSLGTSQETQY

j_gene: TRBJ2-3
v_gene: TRBV5-1
CDR3aa: ASSRTGQALEGGQY

j_gene: TRBJ1-1
v_gene: TRBV18
CDR3aa: ASSPDRHTEAF

j_gene: TRBJ1-5
v_gene: TRBV9
CDR3aa: ASSVDGQGGQPQH

j_gene: TRBJ2-1
v_gene: TRBV12-5
CDR3aa: ASGLPNRDQQF

j_gene: TRBJ2-5
v_gene: TRBV5-1
CDR3aa: ASSLVGGRQETQY

j_gene: TRBJ2-1
v_gene: TRBV19
CDR3aa: ASSPQLLAGGRGEQF

j_gene: TRBJ2-1
v_gene: TRBV5-1
CDR3aa: ASSKVPDSYNEQF